The TCR beta chain described here comes from a study of T cell responses to AZD1222 COVID-19 vaccine. Study findings and constraints: The study sampled repertoires only after the peak T cell response. Females outnumbered males among donors, who were mostly white British; clonal diversity was possibly underestimated.

As concerns this clone: Its antigen is currently unknown.

V lost 7 bases to trimming and J lost 4 bases, with 13 bases between them. The CDR3 runs to 13 residues. Germline V lookup: CDR1 MNHNY, CDR2 SVGAGI (reference sequence). Here immunoSEQ multiplex PCR was the method, and the copy in TCRdb shows in-frame clones only, minus some. The table lists approximately 180,000 clones, around 87% of them singletons. This receptor was taken from an adult in good health. Sequences were derived from peripheral blood, sampled on day 0 of AZD1222 vaccination. The chain carries TRBV6-6 and TRBJ1-2; a possible D gene is TRBD1 (5 bases). The CDR3 reads CASTADRAYGYTF. The CDR3 DNA reads as TGTGCCAGCACAGCCGACAGAGCCTATGGCTACACCTTC.